These T cell receptor beta chains were read from a single sample in a study of OX40 agonist ivuxolimab in advanced cancers. Clones were sequenced by immunoSEQ multiplex PCR, and TCRdb holds only the in-frame ones, with some missing. The repertoire holds 35,000 to 50,000 clones, 75% to 85% seen once, with over 2.5% in the top ten. This material consisted of CD4+ or CD8+ T cells sorted from blood, taken in a trial of the OX40 agonist ivuxolimab. These receptors were taken from an adult with an advanced solid tumor such as melanoma, head and neck, liver or kidney cancer. Each CDR3 is given with its conserved first and last residue. The D gene is left open where the match is weak. Part of the rows lack a size; the others show once, few, many or a class for expanded clones.

NA | TRBJ1-1 | TRBV7-2 | NA | CASSLAAGTTEAFF | TGTGCCAGCAGCTTAGCGGCAGGTACCACTGAAGCTTTCTTT
few | TRBJ2-7 | TRBV18 | NA | CASSRLGGRRAYEQYF | TGTGCCAGCTCACGATTGGGAGGTAGACGGGCCTACGAGCAGTACTTC
once | TRBJ2-4 | TRBV7-2 | NA | CASSLAPGVNIQYF | TGTGCCAGCAGCTTAGCCCCGGGGGTAAACATTCAGTACTTC
NA | TRBJ2-5 | TRBV7-6 | NA | CASSLGQSGETQYF | TGTGCCAGCAGCTTAGGACAGTCAGGAGAGACCCAGTACTTC
NA | TRBJ1-4 | TRBV30 | NA | CAWSVRGAIGTNEKLFF | TGTGCCTGGAGTGTACGGGGAGCTATTGGAACTAATGAAAAACTGTTTTTT
NA | TRBJ1-5 | TRBV4-3 | NA | CASSQDSYQPQHF | TGCGCCAGCAGCCAAGACAGCTATCAGCCCCAGCATTTT
NA | TRBJ2-3 | TRBV18 | TRBD1 | CASSLQGAGIDTQYF | TGTGCCAGCTCACTACAGGGGGCTGGGATAGATACGCAGTATTTT
NA | TRBJ2-1 | TRBV29-1 | NA | CSGRASYNEQFF | TGCAGCGGGAGGGCCTCCTACAATGAGCAGTTCTTC
few | TRBJ2-3 | TRBV11-2 | NA | CASSLVPTRLSTDTQYF | TGTGCCAGCAGCTTAGTACCCACCCGATTGAGCACAGATACGCAGTATTTT
NA | TRBJ2-5 | TRBV7-9 | NA | CASTPAREQETQYF | TGTGCCAGCACCCCGGCCAGGGAGCAAGAGACCCAGTACTTC
NA | TRBJ2-5 | TRBV19 | TRBD1 | CASSIARTGGVGGTQYF | TGTGCCAGTAGTATTGCTCGGACAGGGGGCGTTGGGGGGACCCAGTACTTC
NA | TRBJ2-5 | TRBV9 | TRBD1 | CASSVYGTVKETQYF | TGTGCCAGCAGCGTTTACGGGACAGTAAAGGAGACCCAGTACTTC
NA | TRBJ1-1 | TRBV18 | NA | CASSPFGGVLKNTEAFF | TGTGCCAGCTCACCATTCGGGGGAGTCCTGAAGAACACTGAAGCTTTCTTT
few | TRBJ1-2 | TRBV10-2 | TRBD1 | CASSDGDRGHLNGYTF | TGCGCCAGCAGTGACGGGGACAGGGGGCATCTTAATGGCTACACCTTC
NA | TRBJ2-2 | TRBV7-3 | NA | CASSKKNTGELFF | TGTGCCAGCAGCAAAAAGAACACCGGGGAGCTGTTTTTT
NA | TRBJ2-7 | TRBV5-1 | NA | CASSLEVMTEQYF | TGCGCCAGCAGCTTGGAGGTGATGACCGAGCAGTACTTC
NA | TRBJ2-3 | TRBV5-1 | TRBD2 | CASSLAGGEDPKSTDTQYF | TGCGCCAGCAGCTTGGCCGGGGGGGAGGACCCAAAAAGCACAGATACGCAGTATTTT
NA | TRBJ2-3 | TRBV5-1 | TRBD2 | CASSLRLAGGGDTQYF | TGCGCCAGCAGCTTGAGATTAGCGGGAGGAGGGGATACGCAGTATTTT
NA | TRBJ2-5 | TRBV27 | NA | CASSLRRGGETQYF | TGTGCCAGCAGTTTACGACGAGGAGGAGAGACCCAGTACTTC
NA | TRBJ2-1 | TRBV19 | NA | CASSIWPSDNEQFF | TGTGCCAGTAGTATATGGCCCTCCGACAATGAGCAGTTCTTC
NA | TRBJ2-1 | TRBV5-6 | NA | CASSLFLGEQFF | TGTGCCAGCAGCCTATTCCTTGGTGAGCAGTTCTTC
once | TRBJ1-2 | TRBV18 | NA | CASSPEPGTLYGYTF | TGTGCCAGCTCACCAGAGCCAGGAACCCTCTATGGCTACACCTTC
few | TRBJ2-5 | TRBV29-1 | NA | CGGYSGEETQYF | TGCGGAGGTTACAGTGGCGAGGAGACCCAGTACTTC
NA | TRBJ2-1 | TRBV21-1 | NA | CASSKARGWYNEQFF | TGTGCCAGCAGCAAAGCTAGGGGGTGGTACAATGAGCAGTTCTTC
NA | TRBJ1-1 | TRBV11-2 | NA | CASSLAGGNTEAFF | TGTGCCAGCAGCTTAGCGGGGGGGAACACTGAAGCTTTCTTT
NA | TRBJ2-5 | TRBV7-9 | TRBD2 | CASSIPRTSDQETQYF | TGTGCCAGCAGCATCCCCCGGACTAGCGACCAAGAGACCCAGTACTTC
NA | TRBJ1-6 | TRBV2 | NA | CASLSYHNSPLHF | TGTGCCAGCCTCTCATACCATAATTCACCCCTCCACTTT
NA | TRBJ2-3 | TRBV7-9 | TRBD2 | CASSPDYELAGVTDTQYF | TGTGCCAGCAGCCCCGACTACGAACTAGCGGGAGTCACAGATACGCAGTATTTT
NA | TRBJ1-1 | TRBV9 | NA | CASSQEWGRSEAFF | TGTGCCAGCAGCCAAGAATGGGGGCGGTCTGAAGCTTTCTTT
once | TRBJ1-1 | TRBV2 | TRBD1 | CATNRQGMNTEAFF | TGTGCCACCAACCGACAGGGCATGAACACTGAAGCTTTCTTT
NA | TRBJ2-3 | TRBV18 | TRBD1 | CASSPMDRERDTQYF | TGTGCCAGCTCACCAATGGACAGGGAGAGGGATACGCAGTATTTT
NA | TRBJ1-2 | TRBV7-3 | NA | CASSRDSYYGYTF | TGTGCCAGCAGCCGTGACAGTTACTATGGCTACACCTTC
NA | TRBJ1-6 | TRBV7-9 | NA | CASSQDSYNSPLHF | TGTGCCAGCAGCCAGGACAGCTATAATTCACCCCTCCACTTT
NA | TRBJ2-1 | TRBV9 | NA | CASSPGSSYNEQFF | TGTGCCAGCAGCCCCGGTAGCTCCTACAATGAGCAGTTCTTC
NA | TRBJ1-6 | TRBV7-9 | NA | CASSPSGADNSPLHF | TGTGCCAGCAGCCCGTCCGGGGCCGACAATTCACCCCTCCACTTT
few | TRBJ1-2 | TRBV19 | NA | CASSIVTIPPTNYGYTF | TGTGCCAGTAGTATAGTCACAATACCTCCGACTAACTATGGCTACACCTTC
NA | TRBJ2-1 | TRBV28 | NA | CAIPGSTLDEQFF | TGTGCCATCCCTGGGTCTACCTTGGATGAGCAGTTCTTC
NA | TRBJ2-1 | TRBV7-9 | TRBD2 | CASSLQAGGLGEQFF | TGTGCCAGCAGCCTCCAAGCGGGAGGGCTGGGTGAGCAGTTCTTC
few | TRBJ1-2 | TRBV7-8 | NA | CASSPDSGGNYGYTF | TGTGCCAGCAGCCCAGATTCCGGAGGAAACTATGGCTACACCTTC
NA | TRBJ2-2 | TRBV2 | NA | CASSGGPTGELFF | TGTGCCAGCAGTGGCGGGCCGACCGGGGAGCTGTTTTTT
NA | TRBJ1-2 | TRBV2 | NA | CASSPEGGANYGYTF | TGTGCCAGCAGTCCAGAAGGGGGAGCTAACTATGGCTACACCTTC
NA | TRBJ2-7 | TRBV6-1 | TRBD1 | CASSGSGTGTYEQYF | TGTGCCAGCAGTGGGTCCGGGACAGGCACCTACGAGCAGTACTTC
NA | TRBJ2-7 | TRBV6-5 | NA | CASSYFKGGHYEQYF | TGTGCCAGCAGTTACTTCAAGGGGGGGCACTACGAGCAGTACTTC
NA | TRBJ2-2 | TRBV7-6 | TRBD2 | CASSLAGAGLAGPGELFF | TGTGCCAGCAGCTTAGCGGGTGCGGGACTAGCGGGACCCGGGGAGCTGTTTTTT
NA | TRBJ2-3 | TRBV7-3 | TRBD1 | CASTWDRGADTQYF | TGTGCCAGCACCTGGGACAGGGGTGCAGATACGCAGTATTTT